These 3 T cell receptor beta chains share one sample of origin, sequenced in a study of CD8 T cells in ankylosing spondylitis. Which antigens these TCRs recognize remains unknown. TCRdb re-called the 5' RACE reads with MiXCR, one entry per CDR3 protein. The table shows 670,000 or so distinct CDR3 sequences, with 15% to 20% occurring only once. Study-level results: Apparently characteristic of ankylosing spondylitis blood was a TCR beta motif (fewer than 10 highly homologous variants).

The sequenced sample was blood, either unsorted or a sorted T cell fraction (not recorded which). The receptors were gathered from a male donor with ankylosing spondylitis.

In this sample, this clonotype turned up a few times. The rearrangement uses TRBV4-3 and TRBJ2-1; D call uncertain. The germline V gene has CDR1 LGHNA and CDR2 YSLEER. V lost 0 bases, J lost 4 bases, and 13 bases lay in between. This CDR3 comprises 16 residues. CDR3 in DNA: TGCGCCAGCAGCCAAGATGTGGAAGCCCCTTACAATGAGCAGTTCTTC. Translating gives CASSQDVEAPYNEQFF.

This clonotype was counted between two and nine times. J is TRBJ1-2 and V is TRBV7-9, with 12 bases fitting TRBD1. Unmatched junction bases numbered 8, after V lost 3 bases and J lost 3 bases. CDR3 length: 17 residues. From germline, CDR1 is SEHNR and CDR2 FQNEAQ (reference sequence). The CDR3 DNA is TGTGCCAGCAGCTTCGGGACAGGGGGCGCTGTTTACTATGGCTACACCTTC. Protein: CASSFGTGGAVYYGYTF.

The chain has TRBV4-3 and TRBJ2-3; D is uncertain. CDR1 and CDR2 from the germline V gene are LGHNA and YSLEER. The V end was cut by 0 bases, the J end by 1 base, with 11 bases between. The CDR3 is 16 amino acids. The CDR3 spells CASSQDRSLGTDTQYF. The CDR3 DNA reads as TGCGCCAGCAGCCAAGATCGATCTTTAGGCACAGATACGCAGTATTTT.